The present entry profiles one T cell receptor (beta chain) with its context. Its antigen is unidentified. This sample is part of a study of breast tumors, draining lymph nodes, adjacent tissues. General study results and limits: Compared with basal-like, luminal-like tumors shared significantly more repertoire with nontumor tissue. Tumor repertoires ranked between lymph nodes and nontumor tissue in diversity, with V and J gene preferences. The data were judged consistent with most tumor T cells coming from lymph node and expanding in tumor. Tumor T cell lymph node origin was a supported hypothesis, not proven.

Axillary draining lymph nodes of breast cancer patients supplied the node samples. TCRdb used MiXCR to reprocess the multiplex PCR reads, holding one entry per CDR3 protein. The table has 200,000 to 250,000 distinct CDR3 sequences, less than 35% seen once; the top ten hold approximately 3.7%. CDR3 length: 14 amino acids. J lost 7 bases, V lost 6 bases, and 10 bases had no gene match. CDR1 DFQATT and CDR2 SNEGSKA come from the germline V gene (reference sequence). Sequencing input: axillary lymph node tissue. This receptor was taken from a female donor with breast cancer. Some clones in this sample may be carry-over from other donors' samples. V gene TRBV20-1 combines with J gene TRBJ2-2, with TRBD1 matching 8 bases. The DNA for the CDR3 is TGCAGTGCCACCGGGCAGGGGGCTGTCGGGGAGCTGTTTTTT. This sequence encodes CSATGQGAVGELFF.